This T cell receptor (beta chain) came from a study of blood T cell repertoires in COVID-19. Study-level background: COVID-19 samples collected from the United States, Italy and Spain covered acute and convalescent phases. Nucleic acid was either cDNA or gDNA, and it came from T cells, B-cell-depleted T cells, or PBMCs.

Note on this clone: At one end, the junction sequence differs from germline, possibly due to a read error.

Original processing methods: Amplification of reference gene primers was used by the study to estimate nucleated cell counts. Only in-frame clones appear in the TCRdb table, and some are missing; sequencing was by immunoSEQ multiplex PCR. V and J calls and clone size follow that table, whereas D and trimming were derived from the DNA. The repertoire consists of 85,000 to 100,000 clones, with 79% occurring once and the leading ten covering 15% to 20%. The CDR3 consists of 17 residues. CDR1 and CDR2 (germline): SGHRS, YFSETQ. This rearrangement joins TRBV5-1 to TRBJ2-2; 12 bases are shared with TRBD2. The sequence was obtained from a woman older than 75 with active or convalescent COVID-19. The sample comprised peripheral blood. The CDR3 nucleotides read TGTGCCAGCAGCCCCGGGGGGGGACTAGCGGGCACCGGGGAGCTGTTTTTT. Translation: CASSPGGGLAGTGELFF. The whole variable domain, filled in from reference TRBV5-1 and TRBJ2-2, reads KAGVTQTPRYLIKTRGQQVTLSCSPISGHRSVSWYQQTPGQGLQFLFEYFSETQRNKGNFPGRFSGRQFSNSRSEMNVSTLELGDSALYLCASSPGGGLAGTGELFFGEGSRLTVL.